The 18 T cell receptor beta chains below were found in one sample sequenced in a study of regulatory T cells in long-lasting Graves disease. Time point: persistent/refractory GD, antithyroid drugs over 5 years with positive TRAb. Construction of the TCR library relied on RNA isolated from PBMCs. Sequencing libraries for TCR beta were prepared with iRepertoire HTBI primers and Arm-PCR of CDR3 regions. TCRdb reprocessed the multiplex PCR reads with MiXCR, giving one entry per CDR3 protein. This table has 700,000 or so distinct CDR3 sequences, 30% appearing once. The sequences come from peripheral blood mononuclear cells (PBMCs), collected when the disease was refractory, from a patient treated with antithyroid drugs. The origin of the receptors is a female donor with Graves disease.

V is TRBV30 and J is TRBJ2-2; tentatively, D is TRBD1 (5 bases). The V and J ends lost 0 bases and 8 bases respectively, with 7 bases between them. The CDR3 runs 12 residues. Germline lookup yields CDR1 GTSNPN and CDR2 SVGIG (reference sequence). The CDR3 DNA reads TGTGCCTGGAGTGTACGGACAGGGGAGCTGTTTTTT. Encoded protein: CAWSVRTGELFF.

In this sample, this clonotype turned up a few times. The limits of the CDR3 on the DNA are not certain, so only TCRdb's listed CDR3 is given. The V gene is TRBV5-1, the J gene TRBJ2-7; no check of the table's D call, TRBD2, against the DNA was made. Inclusive of both ends, the CDR3 amounts to 24 amino acids. CDR1 is SGHRS and CDR2 is YFSETQ in the germline V gene. The CDR3 loop reads CASSLDTMHLAGGPFGPGGGEQYF.

This clonotype has only a few counts. The chain employs TRBV30 and TRBJ1-2; the D gene is possibly TRBD1 (5 bases). This CDR3 has 13 residues. V was trimmed by 6 bases and J by 4 bases, leaving 15 bases between them. Germline values: CDR1 GTSNPN, CDR2 SVGIG (reference sequence). The CDR3 DNA follows: TGTGCCTGTCGAACCCCGGGGCTCTATGGCTACACCTTC. Translated: CACRTPGLYGYTF. The full variable domain, its missing parts supplied by reference TRBV30 and TRBJ1-2, is SQTIHQWPATLVQPVGSPLSLECTVEGTSNPNLYWYRQAAGRGLQLLFYSVGIGQISSEVPQNLSASRPQDRQFILSSKKLLLSDSGFYLCACRTPGLYGYTFGSGTRLTVV.

With regard to this clonotype: This may come from a read error, since a much larger clone is one base off. The genes are TRBV2 and TRBJ1-2, with a possible D match to TRBD1 (6 bases). The germline V gene has CDR1 SNHLY and CDR2 FYNNEI. CDR3 length equals 15 residues. CDR3 protein: CASNEAGGRWKGYTF. The DNA for the CDR3 is TGTGCCAGCAATGAAGCGGGGGGGCGGTGGAAGGGCTACACCTTC.

This clonotype was seen a handful of times. The V call is TRBV20-1, the J call TRBJ1-6; D remains ambiguous. CDR1 is DFQATT, CDR2 SNEGSKA, per germline (reference sequence). Between the trimmed V and J ends, which lost 0 bases and 7 bases, there was a span of 7 bases. This CDR3 has 13 amino acids. CDR3 coding DNA: TGCAGTGCTAGAGATCTCCTGAATTCACCCCTCCACTTT. Translation: CSARDLLNSPLHF.

The rearrangement joins TRBV12-3 or TRBV12-4 to TRBJ1-6, with 7 nucleotides matching TRBD1. This CDR3 region has 14 residues. With 4 bases clipped from V and 7 bases from J, the junction kept 4 bases outside the gene matches. The CDR3 region has the DNA TGTGCCAGCAGTTACGACAGGGCGAATTCACCCCTCCACTTT. Amino acid sequence: CASSYDRANSPLHF.

The V gene is TRBV12-3 or TRBV12-4, the J gene TRBJ2-5; possibly TRBD2 for D (7 bases). This CDR3 is built from 16 residues. Trimming stripped 1 base from V and 3 bases from J, with 15 bases between. CDR3 residues: CASSLGGGGGKETQYF. DNA for the CDR3: TGTGCCAGCAGTTTAGGGGGGGGAGGGGGGAAAGAGACCCAGTACTTC.

This clonotype was picked up a small number of times. V and J are TRBV28 and TRBJ1-3, with TRBD1 matching 7 bases. V lost 4 bases to trimming and J lost 3 bases; unmatched junction nucleotides: 3. Germline V gene sequence: CDR1 MDHEN, CDR2 SYDVKM. There are 14 residues in the CDR3. The CDR3 DNA is TGTGCCAGCAGTTCGGACAGGCTTGGAAACACCATATATTTT. Translation: CASSSDRLGNTIYF.

This clonotype was seen a handful of times. CDR3 region: CASSPLTGEDIQYF. The DNA of the CDR3 is TGTGCCAGCTCACCACTGACAGGGGAAGACATTCAGTACTTC. The rearrangement links TRBV18 to TRBJ2-4; 8 nucleotides align to TRBD1. Germline CDR1 is KGHSH and CDR2 is LQKENI. V gave up 1 base and J gave up 8 bases; unmatched junction bases: 4. This CDR3 spans 14 amino acids. The whole variable domain, filled in from reference TRBV18 and TRBJ2-4, reads NAGVMQNPRHLVRRRGQEARLRCSPMKGHSHVYWYRQLPEEGLKFMVYLQKENIIDESGMPKERFSAEFPKEGPSILRIQQVVRGDSAAYFCASSPLTGEDIQYFGAGTRLSVL.

The chain recombines TRBV20-1 with TRBJ1-1; a possible D gene is TRBD1 (6 bases). Trimming cost V 5 bases and J 2 bases, with 15 bases left between them. This CDR3 is 14 amino acids long. Germline values: CDR1 DFQATT, CDR2 SNEGSKA (reference sequence). The CDR3 DNA reads as TGCAGTGCTGACTCCGGGACAAGAAACACTGAAGCTTTCTTT. Amino acids: CSADSGTRNTEAFF.

The chain is built from TRBV18 and TRBJ1-1; unclear D gene. The CDR3 runs to 12 residues. Trimming pared 6 bases from V and 8 bases from J, leaving 13 bases between. Germline V CDR1 and CDR2: KGHSH, LQKENI. The CDR3 reads CASSDDLAEAFF. CDR3 DNA: TGTGCCAGCTCCGATGATTTGGCGGAAGCTTTCTTT.

This clonotype was observed a handful of times. This chain connects TRBV27 to TRBJ1-1, with D perhaps matching TRBD1 (6 bases). There are 18 residues in the CDR3. V was pared by 8 bases and J by 5 bases, with 30 bases between. CDR1 is MNHEY and CDR2 is SMNVEV in the germline V gene (reference sequence). CDR3 residues: CASGKPVGQLLLGTEAFF. The DNA for the CDR3 is TGTGCCAGCGGAAAACCGGTAGGACAGTTACTCTTGGGGACTGAAGCTTTCTTT.

This clonotype was counted between two and nine times. CDR3 coding DNA: TGTGCCAGCAGCTTAGGGCCCGTGGGACTACAGAACACCGGGGAGCTGTTTTTT. Protein: CASSLGPVGLQNTGELFF. V gene TRBV11-2 combines with J gene TRBJ2-2; 7 bases fit TRBD2. The CDR3 is made up of 18 amino acids. The germline V gene encodes CDR1 SGHAT and CDR2 FQNNGV. Germline trimming cut 1 base from V and 1 base from J; bases unmatched to any gene: 9.

J is TRBJ1-2 and V is TRBV9; a weak D match, TRBD1 (6 bases). This CDR3 is built from 14 residues. Germline CDR1 reads SGDLS; CDR2 reads YYNGEE. V shed 4 bases and J shed 4 bases, with 14 bases lying between them. The CDR3 DNA follows: TGTGCCAGCAGCCCCCACAGGGAGACCTATGGCTACACCTTC. Residues: CASSPHRETYGYTF.

In its sample, this clonotype was seen a few times. This chain's CDR3 is CSARDRQGGTGETQYF. The CDR3 bases are TGCAGTGCTAGGGACCGGCAGGGCGGGACAGGCGAGACCCAGTACTTC. The rearrangement uses TRBV20-1 and TRBJ2-5, with TRBD1 matching 8 bases. CDR1 and CDR2 from the germline V gene are DFQATT and SNEGSKA (reference sequence). The length of the CDR3 is 16 residues. V gave up 3 bases and J gave up 5 bases; unmatched junction bases: 14.

The chain couples TRBV25-1 to TRBJ2-7; D call uncertain. V lost 5 bases and J lost 0, with 8 bases in between. Germline assignment: CDR1 MGHDK and CDR2 SYGVNS. The CDR3 contains 13 residues. CDR3 amino acids: CASSSRNSYEQYF. DNA of the CDR3: TGTGCCAGCAGTAGCAGGAACTCCTACGAGCAGTACTTC.

V usage is TRBV29-1 and J usage is TRBJ1-2, with 8 bases lining up with TRBD1. The CDR3 is made up of 14 amino acids. Trimming at V came to 2 bases and at J to 5 bases, leaving 7 bases not matched to a gene. Germline V CDR1 and CDR2: SQVTM, ANQGSEA. For the CDR3, the DNA is TGCAGCGTTGAACCTCAGGACAGGGAATATGGCTACACCTTC. Its translation is CSVEPQDREYGYTF.

This clonotype came up many times. This chain connects TRBV5-1 to TRBJ2-7; D is perhaps TRBD1 (6 bases). The V gene's germline CDR1 is SGHRS and CDR2 YFSETQ. Trimming took 4 bases from V and 0 from J, leaving 8 bases between them. This CDR3 region has 13 residues. CDR3 in amino acids: CASSADSSYEQYF. As DNA, the CDR3 is TGCGCCAGCAGCGCGGACAGCTCCTACGAGCAGTACTTC.